The 9 T cell receptor beta chains given below trace back to one sample, sequenced in a study of high-grade serous ovarian cancer treatment subgroups. Some clones are missing from TCRdb's copy, which holds only in-frame ones; the method was immunoSEQ multiplex PCR. The sample contains 30,000 to 40,000 clones, 79% of which appear only once. Tumor samples were obtained before definitive surgery or chemotherapy. The sequenced sample was tumor tissue. Receptor source: a human donor with high-grade serous ovarian cancer.

This clone was counted between two and nine times. The chain employs TRBV5-6 and TRBJ1-1, with 8 bases lining up with TRBD1. The CDR3 covers 14 residues. V lost 3 bases, J lost 0 bases, and 1 base stayed unmatched. CDR1 is SGHDT and CDR2 is YYEEEE in the germline V gene. The CDR3 coding sequence is TGTGCCAGCAGCTCCAGGGGGCTGAACACTGAAGCTTTCTTT. Amino acids: CASSSRGLNTEAFF.

The rearrangement joins TRBV5-4 to TRBJ1-1; TRBD1 matches 9 bases. The CDR3 runs 15 residues. V lost 3 bases to trimming and J lost 4 bases; unmatched junction nucleotides: 7. Germline V gene data show CDR1 as SGHNT and CDR2 as YYREEE (reference sequence). The CDR3 nucleotides read TGTGCCAGCAGCTCCATGATGACAGGGGGCACTGAAGCTTTCTTT. Protein: CASSSMMTGGTEAFF.

This clone occurred a few times. The V call is TRBV7-9, the J call TRBJ1-3, with D uncertain. Looked up from germline, CDR1 is SEHNR and CDR2 is FQNEAQ (reference sequence). V lost 7 bases and J lost 0, with 13 bases in between. This CDR3 comprises 15 residues. The chain's CDR3 is CASTLALSSGNTIYF. CDR3 nucleotide sequence: TGTGCCAGCACCCTCGCGTTATCCTCTGGAAACACCATATATTTT. The full variable domain, in which reference TRBV7-9 and TRBJ1-3 provide the parts outside the CDR3, is DTGVSQNPRHKITKRGQNVTFRCDPISEHNRLYWYRQTLGQGPEFLTYFQNEAQLEKSRLLSDRFSAERPKGSFSTLEIQRTEQGDSAMYLCASTLALSSGNTIYFGEGSWLTVV.

The sample holds a few counts of this clone. V is TRBV28 and J is TRBJ1-1, with TRBD1 as a possible D gene (6 bases). CDR1 is MDHEN, CDR2 SYDVKM, per germline. Between the trimmed V and J ends, which lost 10 bases and 0 bases, there was a span of 12 bases. The CDR3 spans 13 residues. CDR3 residues: CATQDSMNTEAFF. The DNA for the CDR3 is TGTGCCACCCAGGACAGCATGAACACTGAAGCTTTCTTT.

The V gene is TRBV11-3, the J gene TRBJ1-2; D possibly corresponds to TRBD1 (5 bases). Looked up from germline, CDR1 is SGHNT and CDR2 is YENEEA. The CDR3 is made up of 14 amino acids. V was clipped by 3 bases and J by 5 bases, with 13 bases between them. CDR3 amino acids: CASSFSGTGYGYTF. The CDR3, as DNA: TGTGCCAGCAGCTTCTCCGGGACTGGGTATGGCTACACCTTC.

The chain has TRBV7-3 and TRBJ1-1; a weak D match, TRBD1 (5 bases). Germline loops: CDR1 SGHTA, CDR2 FQGTGA. V lost 8 bases to trimming and J lost 4 bases, with 26 bases between them. This CDR3 has 17 residues. The CDR3 sequence: CASVSAGLLMSSTEAFF. The CDR3 DNA reads TGTGCCAGCGTATCGGCGGGACTCTTAATGAGTAGCACTGAAGCTTTCTTT.

This sequence joins TRBV5-1 and TRBJ2-6; the D gene is possibly TRBD1 (5 bases). V lost 2 bases and J lost 3, with 9 bases in between. The CDR3 has 15 amino acids. Germline CDR1 and CDR2: SGHRS and YFSETQ. This CDR3 reads CASSFVGDGANVLTF. CDR3 coding DNA: TGCGCCAGCAGCTTTGTAGGGGATGGGGCCAACGTCCTGACTTTC.

The table lists this clone with a count of one. The V and J genes are TRBV10-3 and TRBJ1-1, with 7 bases that match TRBD1. Germline V gene sequence: CDR1 ENHRY, CDR2 SYGVKD. The CDR3 consists of 15 residues. J gave up 4 bases and V 0 bases, and 5 bases lay outside the gene matches. The CDR3 spells CAISESTGSFTEAFF. The CDR3 nucleotides read TGTGCCATCAGTGAGTCGACAGGGTCGTTCACTGAAGCTTTCTTT.

The chain combines TRBV15 with TRBJ2-7; D is unresolved. The V end lost 1 base, the J end lost 2 bases, and 6 bases lay between the germline ends. Germline CDR1 LNHNV, CDR2 YYDKDF (reference sequence). The CDR3 length is 13 residues. The chain's CDR3 is CATSRGSPYEQYF. The CDR3 DNA reads as TGTGCCACCAGCAGAGGTTCCCCCTACGAGCAGTACTTC.